Sequencing of this TCR beta chain was carried out in a study of vaccination and CD4 T cells after COVID-19. As for the study in general: Nasal swab PCR showed SARS-CoV-2 in convalescent patients, several with mild and one with severe disease.

Concerning this clonotype itself: Antigen: not known.

V was cut by 10 bases and J by 8 bases, with 12 bases left in between. Germline CDR1 is MNHNS and CDR2 is SASEGT. CDR3 length: 11 amino acids. The Oncomine TCR Beta short-read assay was what sequenced the DNA obtained from cultured CD4+ T cells. TCRdb recomputed calls from the PCR reads with MiXCR, one row per CDR3 protein. The data show some 7,100 distinct CDR3 sequences, with 73% seen just once and approximately 15% held by the top ten. Treatment in this sample: roughly ten-day PBMC culture with coronavirus spike peptide pools or control peptides (ViraFEST assay). The sequenced sample was CD4+ T cells from blood, cultured in vitro. This rearrangement joins TRBV6-1 to TRBJ1-3; TRBD1 might be the D (6 bases). The TCR originated in a human donor who had recovered from COVID-19. The CDR3 DNA reads as TGTGCCACCTGGGGGGCCCACACCATATATTTT. Protein: CATWGAHTIYF.